This is a list of T cell receptor beta chains from one sample in a study of pediatric ulcerative colitis. TCRdb's copy holds only in-frame clones and misses some; the assay was immunoSEQ multiplex PCR. The sample includes 15,000 to 20,000 clones, just under 75% seen only once; the top ten take over 6.5%. The sample comprised gut tissue. The origin of the receptors is a boy aged 10-17 years with moderate ulcerative colitis. The CDR3 runs from the conserved cysteine through the conserved F or W. The order of the fields is CDR3 length, V gene, clone size, D gene, J gene, CDR3 protein, CDR3 DNA. A D gene is named only where the DNA matches it firmly. Clone size is given for some rows only: seen once, a few or many times, or a class if the clone is expanded.

length: 15; V: TRBV12-5; size: NA; D: NA; J: TRBJ2-5; CDR3: CASGLKPPLQETQYF; DNA: TGTGCTAGTGGTTTGAAACCCCCACTCCAAGAGACCCAGTACTTC
length: 16; V: TRBV7-9; size: NA; D: NA; J: TRBJ2-5; CDR3: CASSPVGGLGGETQYF; DNA: TGTGCCAGCAGCCCGGTCGGGGGCCTGGGAGGGGAGACCCAGTACTTC
length: 15; V: TRBV7-2; size: medium-sized; D: NA; J: TRBJ2-3; CDR3: CASSPQGLGTDTQYF; DNA: TGTGCCAGCAGCCCCCAGGGGCTGGGCACAGATACGCAGTATTTT
length: 15; V: TRBV7-2; size: NA; D: NA; J: TRBJ1-2; CDR3: CASSLTWQNLYGYTF; DNA: TGTGCCAGCAGCTTAACTTGGCAGAACCTCTATGGCTACACCTTC
length: 13; V: TRBV7-6; size: NA; D: NA; J: TRBJ1-5; CDR3: CASSQGTFQPQHF; DNA: TGTGCCAGCAGCCAAGGGACGTTTCAGCCCCAGCATTTT
length: 13; V: TRBV19; size: NA; D: NA; J: TRBJ1-2; CDR3: CASSIPGNYGYTF; DNA: TGTGCCAGTAGTATCCCGGGAAACTATGGCTACACCTTC
length: 16; V: TRBV4-2; size: NA; D: TRBD2; J: TRBJ2-1; CDR3: CASSQDGGGSYNEQFF; DNA: TGTGCCAGCAGCCAAGATGGGGGGGGGAGTTACAATGAGCAGTTCTTC
length: 15; V: TRBV2; size: once; D: NA; J: TRBJ1-4; CDR3: CASSGGTGTNEKLFF; DNA: TGTGCCAGCAGTGGAGGGACGGGAACTAATGAAAAACTGTTTTTT
length: 16; V: TRBV14; size: NA; D: NA; J: TRBJ1-2; CDR3: CASSYTYREPNYGYTF; DNA: TGTGCCAGCAGCTACACCTACAGGGAACCCAACTATGGCTACACCTTC
length: 13; V: TRBV4-1; size: NA; D: TRBD1; J: TRBJ1-1; CDR3: CASSDRVGTEAFF; DNA: TGCGCCAGCAGCGACAGGGTGGGCACTGAAGCTTTCTTT
length: 20; V: TRBV14; size: NA; D: NA; J: TRBJ1-2; CDR3: CASSQVGNRGTGLTNYGYTF; DNA: TGTGCCAGCAGCCAAGTGGGAAATCGTGGTACAGGGCTAACTAACTATGGCTACACCTTC
length: 15; V: TRBV12-5; size: few; D: TRBD1; J: TRBJ1-1; CDR3: CASGYRGIGNTEAFF; DNA: TGTGCTAGTGGTTACAGGGGGATCGGGAACACTGAAGCTTTCTTT
length: 15; V: TRBV2; size: NA; D: NA; J: TRBJ1-5; CDR3: CASSEVIGKNQPQHF; DNA: TGTGCCAGCAGTGAGGTTATAGGGAAGAATCAGCCCCAGCATTTT
length: 15; V: TRBV7-3; size: NA; D: NA; J: TRBJ1-1; CDR3: CASSLIGPPNTEAFF; DNA: TGTGCCAGCAGCTTAATCGGGCCTCCGAACACTGAAGCTTTCTTT
length: 13; V: TRBV7-2; size: NA; D: NA; J: TRBJ2-1; CDR3: CASSPRDSNEQFF; DNA: TGTGCCAGCAGCCCGCGGGACAGCAATGAGCAGTTCTTC
length: 16; V: TRBV6-6; size: NA; D: TRBD2; J: TRBJ2-1; CDR3: CASKTMTSGGYNEQFF; DNA: TGTGCCAGCAAAACTATGACTAGCGGGGGATACAATGAGCAGTTCTTC
length: 16; V: TRBV5-1; size: NA; D: NA; J: TRBJ2-3; CDR3: CASSLAPTSSTDTQYF; DNA: TGCGCCAGCAGCTTGGCTCCGACGTCGTCCACAGATACGCAGTATTTT
length: 15; V: TRBV9; size: NA; D: NA; J: TRBJ1-6; CDR3: CASSPTRLGNSPLHF; DNA: TGTGCCAGCAGCCCAACCCGACTCGGTAATTCACCCCTCCACTTT
length: 17; V: TRBV7-9; size: NA; D: TRBD1; J: TRBJ1-5; CDR3: CASSFATGTGGNQPQHF; DNA: TGTGCCAGCAGCTTTGCCACCGGGACAGGGGGGAATCAGCCCCAGCATTTT
length: 16; V: TRBV5-4; size: NA; D: TRBD1; J: TRBJ1-2; CDR3: CASSPDRGTIFNGYTF; DNA: TGTGCCAGCAGCCCCGACAGGGGGACAATTTTTAACGGCTACACCTTC
length: 16; V: TRBV19; size: NA; D: TRBD1; J: TRBJ1-2; CDR3: CASSDQGAKGTYGYTF; DNA: TGTGCCAGTAGTGATCAGGGGGCCAAGGGAACCTATGGCTACACCTTC
length: 15; V: TRBV10-3; size: NA; D: NA; J: TRBJ1-2; CDR3: CAISEWDTSNYGYTF; DNA: TGTGCCATCAGTGAGTGGGACACCTCTAACTATGGCTACACCTTC
length: 15; V: TRBV7-6; size: NA; D: NA; J: TRBJ2-5; CDR3: CASSLPPGGRETQYF; DNA: TGTGCCAGCAGCTTACCGCCTGGGGGGAGGGAGACCCAGTACTTC
length: 13; V: TRBV7-2; size: NA; D: NA; J: TRBJ1-2; CDR3: CASSLDRDYGYTF; DNA: TGTGCCAGCAGCTTAGATAGGGACTATGGCTACACCTTC
length: 13; V: TRBV7-3; size: NA; D: NA; J: TRBJ2-5; CDR3: CASSDRGGETQYF; DNA: TGTGCCAGCAGCGATCGGGGAGGAGAGACCCAGTACTTC
length: 12; V: TRBV6-6; size: few; D: NA; J: TRBJ2-7; CDR3: CASSYFGDEQYF; DNA: TGTGCCAGCAGTTACTTTGGTGACGAGCAGTACTTC
length: 11; V: TRBV19; size: NA; D: NA; J: TRBJ1-2; CDR3: CASSQGLVHTF; DNA: TGTGCCAGTAGTCAGGGACTCGTTCATACCTTC
length: 15; V: TRBV6-5; size: NA; D: NA; J: TRBJ1-6; CDR3: CASSYVETAGSPLHF; DNA: TGTGCCAGCAGTTACGTGGAAACAGCTGGGTCACCCCTCCACTTT
length: 13; V: TRBV6-5; size: NA; D: NA; J: TRBJ2-7; CDR3: CASSQDRRYEQYF; DNA: TGTGCCAGCAGTCAGGACAGACGTTACGAGCAGTACTTC
length: 17; V: TRBV19; size: NA; D: TRBD1; J: TRBJ1-1; CDR3: CASNHLNRGRLVTEAFF; DNA: TGTGCCAGTAACCACCTTAACAGGGGGCGTTTGGTCACTGAAGCTTTCTTT
length: 13; V: TRBV9; size: NA; D: NA; J: TRBJ1-1; CDR3: CASSVTANTEAFF; DNA: TGTGCCAGCAGCGTGACGGCGAACACTGAAGCTTTCTTT
length: 15; V: TRBV6-1; size: NA; D: TRBD1; J: TRBJ1-3; CDR3: CASREGQGGGNTIYF; DNA: TGTGCCAGCAGAGAAGGACAGGGAGGTGGAAACACCATATATTTT
length: 14; V: TRBV28; size: NA; D: NA; J: TRBJ2-3; CDR3: CASSFDRSLDTQYF; DNA: TGTGCCAGCAGTTTCGACAGGTCGTTAGATACGCAGTATTTT
length: 14; V: TRBV25-1; size: once; D: NA; J: TRBJ2-7; CDR3: CASSGNRRPYEQYF; DNA: TGTGCCAGCAGTGGCAACAGGAGGCCCTACGAGCAGTACTTC
length: 15; V: TRBV19; size: NA; D: NA; J: TRBJ2-5; CDR3: CASSIGRGEFETQYF; DNA: TGTGCCAGTAGTATAGGCCGAGGGGAGTTTGAGACCCAGTACTTC
length: 12; V: TRBV6-5; size: NA; D: NA; J: TRBJ1-2; CDR3: CASSNTGFGYTF; DNA: TGTGCCAGCAGCAATACAGGGTTTGGCTACACCTTC
length: 13; V: TRBV15; size: NA; D: NA; J: TRBJ1-2; CDR3: CATSRDRNYGYTF; DNA: TGTGCCACCAGCAGAGACAGAAACTATGGCTACACCTTC
length: 14; V: TRBV7-9; size: NA; D: NA; J: TRBJ1-2; CDR3: CASISYSANYGYTF; DNA: TGTGCCAGCATCTCATATTCTGCAAACTATGGCTACACCTTC
length: 13; V: TRBV19; size: few; D: NA; J: TRBJ1-1; CDR3: CASTQTGPPEAFF; DNA: TGTGCCAGTACCCAGACCGGGCCACCTGAAGCTTTCTTT
length: 15; V: TRBV9; size: NA; D: TRBD1; J: TRBJ1-5; CDR3: CASSPPGQGNQPQHF; DNA: TGTGCCAGCAGCCCCCCCGGACAGGGGAATCAGCCCCAGCATTTT
length: 14; V: TRBV4-2; size: NA; D: NA; J: TRBJ2-2; CDR3: CASSHMTDTGELFF; DNA: TGTGCCAGCAGCCACATGACGGACACCGGGGAGCTGTTTTTT
length: 15; V: TRBV5-6; size: NA; D: NA; J: TRBJ1-2; CDR3: CASSRRGAWTYGYTF; DNA: TGTGCCAGCAGCCGCCGGGGGGCTTGGACTTATGGCTACACCTTC
length: 13; V: TRBV11-3; size: NA; D: NA; J: TRBJ2-1; CDR3: CASSGGINNEQFF; DNA: TGTGCCAGCAGCGGCGGGATTAACAATGAGCAGTTCTTC
length: 16; V: TRBV19; size: NA; D: NA; J: TRBJ1-5; CDR3: CASSIEQAGPNQPQHF; DNA: TGTGCCAGTAGTATAGAACAGGCGGGGCCCAATCAGCCCCAGCATTTT
length: 14; V: TRBV6-5; size: once; D: NA; J: TRBJ2-7; CDR3: CASSHSTSSYEQYF; DNA: TGTGCCAGCAGCCATTCGACTAGCTCCTACGAGCAGTACTTC
length: 12; V: TRBV25-1; size: NA; D: NA; J: TRBJ1-1; CDR3: CASSEIDTEAFF; DNA: TGTGCCAGCAGTGAGATTGACACTGAAGCTTTCTTT
length: 15; V: TRBV6-1; size: NA; D: NA; J: TRBJ2-7; CDR3: CASSGGAGPSYEQYF; DNA: TGTGCCAGCAGTGGCGGGGCAGGGCCCTCCTACGAGCAGTACTTC
length: 14; V: TRBV19; size: once; D: NA; J: TRBJ2-5; CDR3: CASSPPAGSMTQYF; DNA: TGTGCCAGTAGTCCTCCCGCAGGGTCTATGACCCAGTACTTC
length: 15; V: TRBV6-5; size: once; D: TRBD1; J: TRBJ2-7; CDR3: CASSPDRGQVYEQYF; DNA: TGTGCCAGCAGCCCGGACAGGGGACAAGTTTACGAGCAGTACTTC
length: 15; V: TRBV1; size: NA; D: NA; J: TRBJ2-3; CDR3: CTSSPIAGNADTQYF; DNA: TGCACCAGCAGCCCAATAGCGGGAAACGCAGATACGCAGTATTTT
length: 16; V: TRBV2; size: NA; D: TRBD2; J: TRBJ2-3; CDR3: CASLAGALGSTDTQYF; DNA: TGTGCCAGCCTAGCGGGAGCCCTCGGTAGCACAGATACGCAGTATTTT